The present TCR beta chain was sequenced within a study of monozygotic twins with inflammatory bowel disease. UMIs that included a 6-nucleotide sample barcode were added by template switching, which took place during cDNA synthesis. From its re-call of the 5' RACE reads, TCRdb lists each CDR3 protein once, without DNA. The sample has some 210,000 distinct CDR3 sequences. Broader study findings: In patient repertoires, differing immunosuppressive treatments may have added some variability. Reduced clonotype sharing with other individuals was observed in IBD patients relative to healthy twins, especially with disease activity.

This CDR3 has 13 residues. CDR1 is SGDLS and CDR2 is YYNGEE in the germline V gene. Remarks on this clonotype: The antigen remains undetermined.

The origin of this receptor is a human donor with ulcerative colitis or Crohn's disease, or a healthy co-twin of an affected twin (not recorded which). Material: blood. This sequence joins TRBV9 and TRBJ1-6. The CDR3 sequence: CASSATSGSPLHF.